A single sample gave rise to the 22 T cell receptor beta chains below, sequenced in a study of OX40 agonist ivuxolimab in advanced cancers. Measured with immunoSEQ multiplex PCR; TCRdb has only the in-frame clones, and not every one. The data contain over 30,000 clones, roughly 85% of them seen just once; the ten biggest clones take up 2% to 3%. The input for sequencing was CD4+ or CD8+ T cells sorted from blood, taken in a trial of the OX40 agonist ivuxolimab. Source of these receptors: an adult with an advanced solid tumor such as melanoma, head and neck, liver or kidney cancer.

The chain couples TRBV11-2 to TRBJ1-6; D is possibly TRBD1 (6 bases). Germline assignment: CDR1 SGHAT and CDR2 FQNNGV. The CDR3 covers 15 residues. The V and J ends lost 5 bases and 8 bases respectively, with 16 bases between them. The CDR3 loop is CASSVRGGEHSPLHF. For the CDR3, the DNA is TGTGCCAGCAGCGTCAGGGGAGGTGAGCATTCACCCCTCCACTTT.

The chain has TRBV11-2 and TRBJ2-4, with D unclear. Deletions cut 1 base from V and 1 base from J, with 11 bases between. The CDR3 loop spans 16 amino acids. CDR1 and CDR2 from the germline V gene are SGHAT and FQNNGV. CDR3 nucleotide sequence: TGTGCCAGCAGCTTAGGTCCCAGTTTGGCCAAAAACATTCAGTACTTC. It is translated as CASSLGPSLAKNIQYF.

The V and J genes are TRBV5-1 and TRBJ2-1; unclear D gene. V was cut by 4 bases and J by 5 bases, with 16 bases left in between. This CDR3 contains 15 residues. In germline, CDR1 is SGHRS, CDR2 YFSETQ. The CDR3 DNA follows: TGCGCCAGCAGCGTACAAGATCGGCGTGACAATGAGCAGTTCTTC. Amino acid sequence: CASSVQDRRDNEQFF. Complete variable domain (other parts from reference TRBV5-1 and TRBJ2-1): KAGVTQTPRYLIKTRGQQVTLSCSPISGHRSVSWYQQTPGQGLQFLFEYFSETQRNKGNFPGRFSGRQFSNSRSEMNVSTLELGDSALYLCASSVQDRRDNEQFFGPGTRLTVL.

V is TRBV18 and J is TRBJ1-5, with 9 bases fitting TRBD1. This CDR3 region has 15 residues. V lost 6 bases to trimming and J lost 3 bases; unmatched junction nucleotides: 6. The V gene's germline CDR1 is KGHSH and CDR2 LQKENI. The CDR3 DNA follows: TGTGCCAGCTCGCGGGACAGGGTGGCCAATCAGCCCCAGCATTTT. This encodes CASSRDRVANQPQHF.

This chain joins TRBV28 and TRBJ2-1, with TRBD2 matching over 13 bases. The CDR3 is made up of 16 amino acids. Trimming removed 6 bases from V and 0 bases from J; junction bases left unmatched: 2. The germline V gene encodes CDR1 MDHEN and CDR2 SYDVKM. CDR3 coding DNA: TGTGCCAGCAGGCGACTAGCGGGAGGCTCCTACAATGAGCAGTTCTTC. This sequence encodes CASRRLAGGSYNEQFF.

This clone was picked up one time. The chain couples TRBV6-6 to TRBJ1-6; TRBD1 is a possible D gene (6 bases). This CDR3 has 14 amino acids. V was clipped by 6 bases and J by 9 bases, with 15 bases between them. Germline CDR1 and CDR2: MNHNY and SVGAGI (reference sequence). This CDR3 reads CASRGQGRPSPLHF. For the CDR3, the DNA is TGTGCCAGCAGGGGACAAGGGCGTCCTTCACCCCTCCACTTT.

On this clone: The conserved final phenylalanine or tryptophan is absent from the CDR3, which likely points to a read error. This rearrangement joins TRBV4-2 to TRBJ1-1, with D possibly being TRBD1 (6 bases). V was trimmed by 0 bases and J by 11 bases, leaving 13 bases between them. CDR3 length: 13 residues. The germline CDR1 and CDR2 sequences are LGHNA and YNFKEQ. CDR3 DNA: TGTGCCAGCAGCCAAGATTGGGGACAAGAGGCTTTCCTT. Protein sequence: CASSQDWGQEAFL.

The CDR3 DNA follows: TGTGCCAGCAGCCACCCGGCGGGGCAACAGTTCTTC. It codes for CASSHPAGQQFF. The chain joins TRBV5-5 to TRBJ2-1; D is perhaps TRBD2 (6 bases). The V and J ends lost 4 bases and 13 bases respectively, with 15 bases between them. This CDR3 is built from 12 residues. Germline V gene lookup returns CDR1 SGHKS and CDR2 YYEKEE (reference sequence). The full variable domain, rest sourced from reference TRBV5-5 and TRBJ2-1, is DAGVTQSPTHLIKTRGQQVTLRCSPISGHKSVSWYQQVLGQGPQFIFQYYEKEERGRGNFPDRFSARQFPNYSSELNVNALLLGDSALYLCASSHPAGQQFFGPGTRLTVL.

This clone came up a few times. V gene TRBV6-4 combines with J gene TRBJ2-1; a possible D gene is TRBD2 (5 bases). The CDR3 consists of 15 residues. Germline assignment: CDR1 MRHNA and CDR2 SNTAGT. V was shortened by 4 bases and J by 5 bases, with 15 bases between the two germline ends. DNA of the CDR3: TGTGCCAGCAGTGTCAACTTGGGGAGAGACAATGAGCAGTTCTTC. Translated: CASSVNLGRDNEQFF.

This rearrangement joins TRBV28 to TRBJ2-7; 8 bases align to TRBD1. Trimming at V came to 5 bases and at J to 2 bases, leaving 5 bases not matched to a gene. Germline-derived CDR1 and CDR2 are MDHEN and SYDVKM. CDR3 length: 14 amino acids. CDR3 nucleotide sequence: TGTGCCAGCAGTCCCGGGACAGGCGCCTACGAGCAGTACTTC. Protein sequence: CASSPGTGAYEQYF.

The chain recombines TRBV10-3 with TRBJ2-1, with a tentative D call TRBD2 (5 bases). This CDR3 region has 13 residues. CDR1 is ENHRY, CDR2 SYGVKD, per germline. V lost 7 bases and J 7 bases, leaving 14 bases between the germline ends. In nucleotides, the CDR3 is TGTGCCATCACCTCCGTACGAGGGAATGAGCAGTTCTTC. Encoded protein: CAITSVRGNEQFF.

V gene TRBV30 combines with J gene TRBJ1-5, with 9 nucleotides matching TRBD1. CDR3 size: 14 residues. CDR1 is GTSNPN and CDR2 is SVGIG in the germline V gene (reference sequence). V shed 5 bases and J 3 bases; nucleotides not matched to a gene: 5. DNA of the CDR3: TGTGCCTGGCGCGGACAGGGGAACAATCAGCCCCAGCATTTT. Its translation is CAWRGQGNNQPQHF.

In its sample, this clone is medium-sized. The chain recombines TRBV20-1 with TRBJ1-2; no definite D call. Per germline, CDR1 DFQATT and CDR2 SNEGSKA (reference sequence). V lost 7 bases and J 8 bases, leaving 14 bases between the germline ends. This CDR3 has 11 residues. CDR3 sequence reads: CSVAQGRGYTF. The CDR3 DNA is TGCAGTGTCGCACAAGGGCGAGGCTACACCTTC.

The CDR3 DNA follows: TGTGCCAGTAAAGGAACGCCAGAAAAACTGTTTTTT. Encoded protein: CASKGTPEKLFF. This rearrangement joins TRBV19 to TRBJ1-4; D not resolved. Trimming removed 7 bases at V and 8 bases at J, with 11 bases between. The CDR3 has 12 residues. Germline values: CDR1 LNHDA, CDR2 SQIVND (reference sequence).

The rearrangement joins TRBV18 to TRBJ2-5; no definite D call. Trimming stripped 0 bases from V and 4 bases from J, with 15 bases between. The CDR3 covers 16 residues. Per germline, CDR1 KGHSH and CDR2 LQKENI. CDR3 amino acids: CASSPPTSDSRETQYF. The CDR3 nucleotides read TGTGCCAGCTCACCACCCACAAGCGATAGTCGAGAGACCCAGTACTTC.

This rearrangement joins TRBV2 to TRBJ1-6; 10 bases line up with TRBD1. The CDR3 is 14 residues long. V lost 6 bases, J lost 7 bases, and 3 bases stayed unmatched. Per germline, CDR1 SNHLY and CDR2 FYNNEI. CDR3 residues: CASSDRGRNSPLHF. In DNA, the CDR3 is TGTGCCAGCAGCGACAGGGGGCGAAATTCACCCCTCCACTTT.

The chain employs TRBV7-6 and TRBJ2-2, with D possibly being TRBD2 (5 bases). Trimming took off 5 bases at V and 6 bases at J, with 19 bases between the two ends. CDR3 size: 16 residues. The V gene's germline CDR1 is SGHVS and CDR2 FNYEAQ. The CDR3 sequence: CASSPHGEIGSGELFF. The CDR3 nucleotides are TGTGCCAGCAGCCCGCACGGGGAAATTGGGTCCGGGGAGCTGTTTTTT.

This chain connects TRBV19 to TRBJ2-2; D possibly matches TRBD1 or TRBD2 (7 bases each). Between the trimmed V and J ends, which lost 6 bases and 0 bases, there was a span of 14 bases. This CDR3 region has 16 residues. The germline gives CDR1 LNHDA, CDR2 SQIVND (reference sequence). The CDR3 nucleotides are TGTGCCAGTAGCTGGCAGGGGGGGACGAACACCGGGGAGCTGTTTTTT. It yields the protein CASSWQGGTNTGELFF.

The chain has TRBV5-4 and TRBJ2-7; possibly TRBD1 or TRBD2 for D (5 bases each). Germline loops: CDR1 SGHNT, CDR2 YYREEE (reference sequence). The CDR3 sequence is 16 residues long. V dropped 5 bases and J dropped 5 bases, with 23 bases sitting between them. Here the CDR3 reads CASSLSPAGSVHEQYF. In nucleotides, the CDR3 is TGTGCCAGCAGTCTGAGTCCAGCAGGGAGTGTACACGAGCAGTACTTC.

V gene TRBV5-1 combines with J gene TRBJ2-5; 7 bases agree with TRBD1. Germline-derived CDR1 and CDR2 are SGHRS and YFSETQ. There are 14 residues in the CDR3. Trimming cost V 2 bases and J 1 base; bases outside gene matches: 2. The chain's CDR3 is CASSLQGTQETQYF. The CDR3 bases are TGCGCCAGCAGCTTACAGGGGACCCAAGAGACCCAGTACTTC. The complete variable domain, with remaining parts taken from reference TRBV5-1 and TRBJ2-5, reads KAGVTQTPRYLIKTRGQQVTLSCSPISGHRSVSWYQQTPGQGLQFLFEYFSETQRNKGNFPGRFSGRQFSNSRSEMNVSTLELGDSALYLCASSLQGTQETQYFGPGTRLLVL.

The rearrangement links TRBV5-1 to TRBJ2-5; 12 nucleotides match TRBD1. Germline lookup yields CDR1 SGHRS and CDR2 YFSETQ. The CDR3 sequence is 17 residues long. J lost 4 bases, V lost 0 bases, and 7 bases had no gene match. The CDR3 is CASSLVYGTGGSETQYF. In nucleotides, the CDR3 is TGCGCCAGCAGCTTGGTCTACGGGACAGGGGGCTCAGAGACCCAGTACTTC.

This sequence joins TRBV7-9 and TRBJ2-3, with D tentatively TRBD1 or TRBD2 (6 bases each). Germline CDR1 is SEHNR and CDR2 is FQNEAQ (reference sequence). Trimming stripped 2 bases from V and 6 bases from J, with 15 bases between. The CDR3 is 15 amino acids. The chain's CDR3 is CASSLTTRQGDTQYF. The CDR3 nucleotides read TGTGCCAGCAGCTTAACGACTAGGCAGGGGGATACGCAGTATTTT.